This TCR beta chain is drawn from a study of cytomegalovirus exposure and HLA in healthy donors (dated by TCRdb to 2015 to 2018). About the investigation overall: An earlier analysis of approximately 590 of the donors reported about 290 Gb of sequence data and roughly 100 million unique TCR beta sequences from about 200 million T cells. An early release covering more than 500 HLA-typed donors comprised approximately 290 gigabases of sequencing data and around 80 million unique TCR sequences. Of the approximately 400 genotyped donors, 80% to 90% were placed in the genetic ancestry cluster associated with self-reported Caucasian donors. The aim of the study was to test whether cataloging public T cell receptors could identify signatures of past pathogen exposure. The T cell repertoires of under 750 subjects were profiled by immunosequencing and related to cytomegalovirus serostatus. Along with the roughly 700-subject first cohort, a separate validation cohort of roughly 110 different subjects was used. To predict cytomegalovirus infection status, the study brought together high-throughput TCR immunosequencing, statistical association of individual TCRs with disease status, and machine learning. In a later analysis, previously published TCR beta repertoires from about 670 donors were re-analyzed and high-resolution HLA genotyping was added so that TCR occurrence patterns could be studied. Rather than drawing on any new phenotypic data, the later analysis identified candidate immune exposures from TCR beta sequences and the way those sequences occurred across donors. An earlier analysis of a few hundred of the donors applied high-throughput TCR beta sequencing to assess whether each TCR beta V gene segment acted as functional or pseudogenic. Donor age, sex, ethnicity and CMV serostatus were compiled alongside the repertoire data. Genome-wide SNP genotypes for about 65% of the 666 donors were used in a later genetic analysis, which treated that subset as a discovery cohort. All discovery cohort repertoires had been generated on a single sequencing platform. HLA typing included class I and class II loci at four-digit resolution. Typing coverage differed by locus: A, B, C, DRB1 and DQB1 were typed in about 620-630 donors, DQA1 in roughly 510, DPA1 in around 580, and DPB1 in 400 to 490. Roughly 5 DR-DQ haplotypes were treated as single units for association and clustering because of strong linkage in the cohort. Among about 370 genotyped donors of the cohort, an average of roughly 230,000 unique TCR beta nucleotide sequences was sequenced per donor, of which about 18% were non-productive.

V is cut by 2 bases and J by 6 bases, and the space between the germline ends is 7 bases. The CDR3 starts with the cysteine, ends with the phenylalanine, and has 13 residues. Only the CDR3 region is kept as DNA, spanning 39 bases read in frame from base 1. CDR1 and CDR2 (LGHNA, YNFKEQ) derive from the germline V gene. What the work shows at the level of the full study, not this receptor alone: Because counts were too low, some 17 rarely observed V segments, including chromosome 9 orphons, were left out of the earlier analysis of several hundred of the donors. Some IMGT-functional V segments, including TRBV6-2 and TRBV6-3, could not be told apart with the 87-base-pair reads, so those segments were excluded. An association between a missense DCLRE1C variant and V-gene and J-gene trimming of TCR beta chains was found in a later genetic analysis and replicated in an independent cohort. In the study, some 160 TCR beta chains were listed as associated with cytomegalovirus. Correlated functional status among segregating V segments might reflect linkage disequilibrium, but an unknown experimental factor could not be ruled out. A cluster of highly shared sequence variants was judged likely to be a technical artifact of the sequencing pipeline. At a false discovery rate of 0.05, a later analysis linked some 18,000 TCR beta sequences to specific HLA alleles. In this cohort, only TCR beta chains were sequenced, and detectable features were limited by the absence of alpha or paired-chain data. A later genetic analysis reported fewer N-insertions in productive TCRs among donors in an Asian-associated ancestry cluster than the roughly 620-donor mean. In vitro tests confirmed that three of the cytomegalovirus-associated TCR beta chains recognize cytomegalovirus antigens. It was suggested by the authors that the approach could potentially be generalized to other disease states and immunological phenotypes. In a later analysis, several top co-occurrence clusters were reported to appear linked to parvovirus B19, influenza, CMV and Epstein-Barr virus. Roughly uniform sequencing depth across donors was assumed in presence/absence analyses, although this assumption may not hold. A further reported finding was that TCR beta sequences accurately predicted the HLA-A and HLA-B alleles for most subjects in the first cohort. In both the original and validation cohorts, the classifier was reported to diagnose cytomegalovirus status with high specificity and sensitivity. When HLA alleles, especially DR and DQ, strongly co-occurred, attributing TCR associations to individual alleles was difficult. The only immune exposure information available for the cohort was CMV serostatus. A later analysis found that most CMV-associated TCR beta chains appeared HLA-restricted, with HLA associations seemingly driven largely by CMV exposure. HLA typing was unavailable for some donors at each locus, so association tests used only the typed subset. According to a later analysis, TCR association rates differed among HLA loci, with DRB1 alleles showing the most associated TCRs and HLA-C alleles showing the fewest. A later analysis found that HLA-associated TCR beta chains were more clonally expanded and had lower generation probabilities than equally common non-associated chains. While some public TCRs were present in many individuals, most TCR sequences turned up only very rarely across donors. An earlier analysis of around 500 of the donors showed that most TCR beta V segments appeared in productive rearrangements either about 90% or about 30% of the time, which broadly matched IMGT annotations.

The cohort comprised under 700 healthy bone marrow donors. At the time of sampling, all cohort members were nominally healthy, though unrecorded immune exposures were likely present. The donor was CMV seronegative and was included in the group of around 320 seronegative cohort members. A peripheral blood sample was collected from each donor, and TCR beta sequencing was performed on peripheral blood mononuclear cells. The Qiagen DNeasy Blood Extraction Kit was used to extract genomic DNA from the blood cell samples. Library preparation employed the immunoSEQ multiplex PCR assay. For the multiplex PCR, a mixture combining 60 forward primers for TCR Vbeta segments and 13 reverse primers for TCR Jbeta segments was used. The CDR3 region of rearranged TCR beta genes was amplified from genomic DNA by a multiplex PCR assay. Amplified TCR beta libraries were sequenced as 87-base-pair reads on the Illumina HiSeq System. In the paper's pipeline: In a later analysis, some 80 million unique TCR beta chains were counted across the approximately 640 repertoires, and roughly 9.9 million of these chains were shared by at least two donors. To remove PCR and sequencing errors, raw reads were error-corrected and collapsed into unique sequences using a nearest-neighbor algorithm that merged closely related sequences. To assign V, D and J gene segments, CDR3 sequences were aligned to IMGT reference sequences. Each retained sequence needed at least a six-nucleotide match to both a V gene segment and a J gene segment. Rearrangements were called productive when the CDR3 lacked stop codons and stayed in frame with V and J; all others were non-productive. Following IMGT convention, CDR3 was defined as the stretch from the second conserved V-encoded cysteine to the conserved J-encoded phenylalanine. The earlier analysis of roughly 590 of the donors excluded sequences that lacked an unambiguous match to a single V gene segment. In an earlier analysis of some 590 of the donors, a V segment was called functional when productive rearrangements were above 56.7%, and segregating when the standard deviation between donors exceeded 5%. To diagnose cytomegalovirus status from the catalog of TCR beta chain sequences, a statistical classification framework was built. In a later analysis, TCR nucleotide sequences were compared against IMGT/GENE-DB human TR gene sequences so that V and J genes could be assigned. The TCRdist pipeline was used in a later analysis to assign CDR3 sequences and most-parsimonious VDJ recombination scenarios. In a later analysis, each TCR beta chain was defined by its CDR3 amino acid sequence together with its V-gene family, and reads without a unique V-gene family were excluded. As a way to deal with suspected cross-contamination and a sequencing artifact, a later analysis dropped approximately 570 nucleotide sequences that were highly shared and had low generation probability. In a later analysis, a clonal expansion index was calculated for each public chain from normalized within-repertoire ranks of inferred template counts. A later analysis computed generation probabilities with a VDJ recombination model fitted to out-of-frame rearrangements, and checked the results against IGoR. In a later analysis, hypergeometric tests were used to score TCR-TCR, TCR-HLA and TCR-CMV co-occurrence, with a repertoire-size bias correction applied to TCR pairs. In a later analysis, false discovery rates were estimated by permuting HLA or CMV assignments 20 times. In a later analysis, co-occurring TCRs were grouped using DBSCAN, and TCRdist sequence similarity was added for clustering within HLA-allele-positive subsets. Co-occurrence clustering excluded repertoires with fewer than 30,000 or more than 120,000 public chains, plus five with anomalous nucleotide sharing. The source is immuneACCESS, and TCRdb retained only in-frame sequences with V and J called. Part of the clones is not carried over; for the studies checked, unresolved V genes explain less than half of this, and the remainder is unexplained. The V and J calls and the clone size are those of that table, but D and trimming were determined from the DNA. The sample table records some 200,000 clones; about 80% of these occur just once. 0.65% of the sample is in the top ten clones.

As to this clone: Its antigen remains unidentified. There are no base qualities to consult, and no much larger clone falls within one base.

This receptor was identified in a boy aged 5 to 17 in good health and CMV-seronegative. What was sequenced was PBMCs. The chain was built from TRBV4-2 and TRBJ2-2, with no D gene named confidently. The CDR3 sequence is CASSQKRAGELFF. The nucleotide sequence reads as follows: TGTGCCAGCAGCCAAAAGCGCGCCGGGGAGCTGTTTTTT.